This T cell receptor beta chain was identified in a study of shared clonotypes between healthy human individuals. As for the study in general: The composition of the donors was two women and three men aged 18 to 49.

Some clones are missing from TCRdb's copy, which holds only in-frame ones; the method was immunoSEQ multiplex PCR. The repertoire includes hundreds of thousands of clones, roughly 70% of them detected once, and 1.5% to 2% sits in the top ten. The V gene's germline CDR1 is SGHRS and CDR2 YFSETQ. The CDR3 loop spans 18 amino acids. J lost 0 bases, V lost 5 bases, and 15 bases had no gene match. The sequencing sample was made of memory CD4+ T cells sorted from blood. Subset reported: CD45RA-negative fraction. The clonotype comes from a woman in her twenties or thirties in good health. V and J are TRBV5-1 and TRBJ2-7, with TRBD1 matching 9 bases. The CDR3 DNA follows: TGCGCCAGCAGTCCCGGGACAGGGTTGGTAGCGAGCTCCTACGAGCAGTACTTC. Protein product: CASSPGTGLVASSYEQYF.